The present T cell receptor beta chain was sequenced within a study of CD8+CD57+ T cells in acquired aplastic anemia (dated by TCRdb to the late 2010s). General notes on the study: Extracted DNA from sorted CD4+ and CD8+ cells averaged around 3.3 ug, ranging from roughly 0.17 to 30 ug. A CD8+CD57+ expansion meant a frequency higher than the mean frequency seen in healthy subjects. Summary of the overall study and its limitations: CD8+ Simpson's diversity did not differ significantly between patients and healthy controls (P=0.060). Roughly 30 CD8+ CDR3 sequences were shared between patients and controls but appeared highly expressed in patients and within their immunodominant clones.

Trimming removed 4 bases from V and 7 bases from J; the gene matches leave 3 bases unexplained. Counted from cysteine to phenylalanine, this CDR3 has 14 amino acids. Kept here is only the CDR3 DNA, which spans 42 bases and is read in frame from base 1. CDR1 and CDR2, looked up from the germline V gene, are SGHRS and YFSETQ. Patients chosen for sequencing had shown expansion of CD8+CD57+ cells by flow cytometry. Every patient had a diagnosis of severe acquired aplastic anemia based on International Study of Aplastic Anemia and Agranulocytosis and Camitta criteria. At the time blood was sampled, none of the patients had received any therapy. TCR repertoires of sorted CD4+ and CD8+ blood T cells from severe aplastic anemia patients and healthy subjects were deep-sequenced in the study. Patients were enrolled in the USA under clinicaltrials.gov protocols 00001620, 01623167, 00001397, 00071045, 00081523 and 00961064. Ficoll-Paque density gradient centrifugation was used to isolate peripheral blood mononuclear cells. Before DNA extraction, CD4+ and CD8+ T cells were sorted by FACS or by magnetic beads.

This clonotype appeared many times. There is no known antigen for this receptor. Qualities for individual bases were not recorded, and no much larger clone is one base off. Genomic DNA was used as template for profiling of TCR beta VDJ combinations and CDR3 sequences. TCR repertoire sequencing was run on an Illumina HiSeq 2000. Turning to the authors' computational methods: TRBV/TRBJ rearrangement plots, CDR3 size and DJ length profiles, and Simpson's diversity index were used to evaluate the repertoires. The immunodominant clone was defined as the most abundant DNA sequence in deep sequencing data. CDR3 amino acid sequences were checked for sharing across subjects and were also compared against the VDJdb database and published repertoires. TCRdb reprocessed the public reads (quality trimming at Q25 with fastp, clone calling with MiXCR) and kept in-frame beta chains. Records with the same CDR3 protein are collapsed into one entry carrying the most frequent genes and DNA. The V and J calls were not made by the authors but by TCRdb's processing. This sample holds 150,000 to 200,000 distinct CDR3 sequences; approximately 52% were observed only once. Around 1.8% of the sample is taken by the ten largest.

The chain is encoded by TRBV5-1 joined to TRBJ2-2; 11 of the junction bases match TRBD1. The receptor was isolated from a human donor with aplastic anemia. Sequenced sample: sorted CD4+, CD8+, or CD8+CD57+ T cells (not recorded which) from PBMCs. CDR3 reads: CASSGTGGFGELFF. The DNA sequence follows: TGCGCCAGCAGCGGGACAGGGGGTTTCGGGGAGCTGTTTTTT.